The 8 T cell receptor beta chains presented below share a single source sample, sequenced in a study of T cell responses to AZD1222 COVID-19 vaccine. Sequenced by immunoSEQ multiplex PCR; TCRdb stores in-frame clones only, minus some. The sample contains more than 95,000 clones, roughly 92% of which appear only once. The sample was peripheral blood, taken on day 0 of AZD1222 vaccination. Source of these receptors: an adult in good health.

The chain couples TRBV11-3 to TRBJ2-7; D remains ambiguous. Germline values: CDR1 SGHNT, CDR2 YENEEA. Trimming removed 1 base at V and 3 bases at J, with 7 bases between. The CDR3 sequence is 13 residues long. CDR3 protein: CASSLVPVYEQYF. For the CDR3, the DNA is TGTGCCAGCAGCTTAGTTCCGGTCTACGAGCAGTACTTC.

J is TRBJ1-1 and V is TRBV5-1, with unresolved D. The CDR3 consists of 15 residues. Germline CDR1 and CDR2: SGHRS and YFSETQ. V was trimmed by 2 bases and J by 1 base, leaving 12 bases between them. CDR3 residues: CASSLTGGRNTEAFF. The CDR3 nucleotides are TGCGCCAGCAGCTTAACTGGTGGTAGGAACACTGAAGCTTTCTTT. Variable domain in full (rest from reference TRBV5-1 and TRBJ1-1): KAGVTQTPRYLIKTRGQQVTLSCSPISGHRSVSWYQQTPGQGLQFLFEYFSETQRNKGNFPGRFSGRQFSNSRSEMNVSTLELGDSALYLCASSLTGGRNTEAFFGQGTRLTVV.

This rearrangement joins TRBV6-5 to TRBJ2-3; a weak D match, TRBD2 (6 bases). Germline loops: CDR1 MNHEY, CDR2 SVGAGI. The CDR3 covers 15 residues. V was clipped by 0 bases and J by 4 bases, with 11 bases between them. The CDR3 sequence: CASSYSYGSADTQYF. CDR3 DNA: TGTGCCAGCAGTTACTCGTACGGGAGTGCAGATACGCAGTATTTT.

A remark on this clone: This CDR3 is also generated by other DNA sequences in the sample. The J gene is TRBJ2-7, the V gene TRBV7-9; 7 nucleotides align to TRBD1. Per germline, CDR1 SEHNR and CDR2 FQNEAQ (reference sequence). V trimming: 3 bases; J trimming: 3 bases; junction bases outside the gene matches: 2. CDR3 length: 13 amino acids. The CDR3 sequence: CASSLGQFYEQYF. CDR3 DNA sequence: TGTGCCAGCAGCTTGGGACAGTTCTACGAGCAGTACTTC.

This chain joins TRBV27 and TRBJ2-3; D is undetermined. This CDR3 region has 16 residues. The V gene lost 7 bases and the J gene lost 2 bases, with 19 bases spanning the gap. Germline V gives CDR1 MNHEY, CDR2 SMNVEV (reference sequence). The CDR3 spells CASNPDYQQYTDTQYF. CDR3 DNA: TGTGCCAGCAATCCCGATTACCAACAATACACAGATACGCAGTATTTT.

V is TRBV5-1 and J is TRBJ2-2; 7 nucleotides match TRBD2. CDR1 and CDR2 from the germline V gene are SGHRS and YFSETQ. There are 15 residues in the CDR3. With V trimmed by 4 bases and J by 5 bases, 8 bases remained unmatched. This CDR3 reads CASSPGTTGTGELFF. DNA of the CDR3: TGCGCCAGCAGCCCGGGGACTACCGGGACCGGGGAGCTGTTTTTT.

This rearrangement joins TRBV10-3 to TRBJ1-2, with D maybe TRBD1 (5 bases). Trimming cost V 11 bases and J 7 bases, with 23 bases left between them. Germline V gene sequence: CDR1 ENHRY, CDR2 SYGVKD. The CDR3 loop spans 14 amino acids. CDR3: CASRGEGPMFGYTF. In DNA, the CDR3 is TGTGCCTCGAGGGGAGAGGGGCCTATGTTTGGCTACACCTTC.

This chain connects TRBV11-3 to TRBJ2-3, with TRBD2 as a possible D gene (6 bases). Between the trimmed V and J ends, which lost 1 base and 2 bases, there was a span of 7 bases. The CDR3 runs to 14 residues. Germline CDR1 reads SGHNT; CDR2 reads YENEEA. The DNA of the CDR3 is TGTGCCAGCAGCTTAGGGGGACTCACAGATACGCAGTATTTT. Residues: CASSLGGLTDTQYF.